The clone carrying this T cell receptor (beta chain) has at least ten counts. This CDR3 has 14 residues. Per germline, CDR1 MDHEN and CDR2 SYDVKM. V shed 3 bases and J shed 6 bases, with 12 bases lying between them. The data were taken from a study of human T cells and chemical hapten exposure. A single record per CDR3 protein comes from TCRdb applying MiXCR to the RACE reads. Among around 110,000 distinct CDR3 sequences listed, about an eighth were seen once. Time point: patch test 1, 2 weeks after DPC sensitization. Noted treatment: therapeutic diphenylcyclopropenone sensitization with weekly scalp DPC.

The origin of this receptor is a woman aged 45-65 years with alopecia areata. Some clones in this sample may be carry-over from other donors' samples. Sequencing was performed on whole blood, taken in connection with sensitization to the hapten diphenylcyclopropenone (DPC). The chain employs TRBV28 and TRBJ2-1; D ambiguous. The CDR3 reads CASSFRRAGNEQFF. CDR3 bases: TGTGCCAGCAGTTTCAGACGGGCCGGCAATGAGCAGTTCTTC.